This T cell receptor (beta chain) stems from a study of T-cell memory formation after mild COVID-19. The wider study: Largely donor-specific sequence clusters came from two donors. Study-wide results and limits: A second wave of clones peaked on day 37, and their SARS-CoV-2 specificity went unconfirmed. Day 15 to 85 contracting clones showed balanced CD4/CD8; later expanders leaned CD4+.

Trimming took 4 bases from V and 7 from J; bases not matched to a gene: 2. This CDR3 has 14 residues. 5'RACE, which relied on constant-segment primers, yielded TCR alpha and TCR beta cDNA libraries carrying sample barcodes and UMIs. TCRdb used MiXCR to reprocess the 5' RACE reads, holding one entry per CDR3 protein. The sample has some 440,000 distinct CDR3 sequences, approximately 25% seen once. In this sample, this clonotype turned up a few times. The antigen remains undetermined. The rearrangement links TRBV12-3 or TRBV12-4 to TRBJ1-6; 9 nucleotides line up with TRBD1. Sample: PBMCs or a T cell subset sorted from them (not recorded which). This sequence originates from an adult woman who had mild COVID-19 (a few samples of this study predate the infection). Cell type and time point are not known. The CDR3: CASSWDRDNSPLHF. The CDR3 coding sequence is TGTGCCAGCAGTTGGGACAGGGACAATTCACCCCTCCACTTT.